One TCR beta chain is described in this entry. V lost 4 bases and J lost 1; bases outside the gene matches: 8. Germline V lookup: CDR1 SGDLS, CDR2 YYNGEE. The CDR3 runs 15 residues. The data were obtained in a study of blood T cell repertoires in COVID-19. The wider study: The United States, Italy and Spain supplied acute and convalescent COVID-19 samples. PBMCs, B-cell-depleted T cells, or T cells were the source of the cDNA or gDNA that made up the material.

Clones were read by immunoSEQ multiplex PCR, and TCRdb kept only the in-frame ones, dropping some. Among 250,000 to 300,000 clones listed, around 86% were seen once. The sequencing input was peripheral blood. This TCR was sampled from a woman between 55 and 75 years old with active or convalescent COVID-19. This chain connects TRBV9 to TRBJ2-7, with 7 bases matching TRBD2. CDR3 coding DNA: TGTGCCAGCAGCCCCACACTAGCGTTTTCCTACGAGCAGTACTTC. It encodes CASSPTLAFSYEQYF.